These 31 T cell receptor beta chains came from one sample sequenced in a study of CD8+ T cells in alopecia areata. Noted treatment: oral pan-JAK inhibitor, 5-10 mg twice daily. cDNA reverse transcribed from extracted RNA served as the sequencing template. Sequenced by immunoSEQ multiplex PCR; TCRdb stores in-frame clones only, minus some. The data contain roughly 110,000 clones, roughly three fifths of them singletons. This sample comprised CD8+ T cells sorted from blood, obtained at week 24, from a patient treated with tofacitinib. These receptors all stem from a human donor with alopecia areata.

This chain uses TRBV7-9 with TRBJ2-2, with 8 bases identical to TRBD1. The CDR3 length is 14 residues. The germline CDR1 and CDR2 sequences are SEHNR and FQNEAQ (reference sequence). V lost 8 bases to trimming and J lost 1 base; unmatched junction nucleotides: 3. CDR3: CASGGTGNTGELFF. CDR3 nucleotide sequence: TGTGCCAGCGGCGGGACAGGGAACACCGGGGAGCTGTTTTTT.

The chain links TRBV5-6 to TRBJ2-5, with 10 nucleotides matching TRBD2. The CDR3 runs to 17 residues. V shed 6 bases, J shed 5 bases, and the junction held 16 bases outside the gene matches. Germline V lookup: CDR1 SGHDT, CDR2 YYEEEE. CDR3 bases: TGTGCCAGCACCAGTTTGGAACTAGCGGGGTCTCGGGAGACCCAGTACTTC. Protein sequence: CASTSLELAGSRETQYF.

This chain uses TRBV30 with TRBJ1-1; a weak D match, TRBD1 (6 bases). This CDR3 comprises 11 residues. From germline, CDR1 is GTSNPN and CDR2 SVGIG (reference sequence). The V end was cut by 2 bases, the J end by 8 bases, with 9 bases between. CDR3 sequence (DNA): TGTGCCTGGAGTCAGGGGATCGAAGCTTTCTTT. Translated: CAWSQGIEAFF.

CDR3 in DNA: TGCGCCAGCAGTCAATCGCCGGATACGCAGTATTTT. Protein sequence: CASSQSPDTQYF. The rearrangement joins TRBV23-1 to TRBJ2-3; D not resolved. TRBV23-1 is flagged as an ORF with uncertain function. V was shortened by 0 bases and J by 6 bases, with 4 bases between the two germline ends. CDR3 length: 12 amino acids.

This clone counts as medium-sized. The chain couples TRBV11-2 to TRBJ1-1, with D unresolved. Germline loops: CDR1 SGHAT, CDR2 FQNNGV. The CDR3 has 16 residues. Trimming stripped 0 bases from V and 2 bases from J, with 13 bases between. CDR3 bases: TGTGCCAGCAGCTTAGATCTTTATGGAGGAAACACTGAAGCTTTCTTT. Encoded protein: CASSLDLYGGNTEAFF.

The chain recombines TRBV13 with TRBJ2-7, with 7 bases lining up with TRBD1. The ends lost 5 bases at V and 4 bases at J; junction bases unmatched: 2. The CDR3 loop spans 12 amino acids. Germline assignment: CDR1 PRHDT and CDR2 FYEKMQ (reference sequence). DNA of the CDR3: TGTGCCAGCAGCGTACAGGGGTACGAGCAGTACTTC. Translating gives CASSVQGYEQYF. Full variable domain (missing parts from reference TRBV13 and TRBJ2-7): AAGVIQSPRHLIKEKRETATLKCYPIPRHDTVYWYQQGPGQDPQFLISFYEKMQSDKGSIPDRFSAQQFSDYHSELNMSSLELGDSALYFCASSVQGYEQYFGPGTRLTVT.

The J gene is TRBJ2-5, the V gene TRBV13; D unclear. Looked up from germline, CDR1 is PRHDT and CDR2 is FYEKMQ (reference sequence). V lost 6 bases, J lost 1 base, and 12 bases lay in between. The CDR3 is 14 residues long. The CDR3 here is CASRLAPSQETQYF. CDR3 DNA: TGTGCCAGCAGGCTTGCACCGTCCCAAGAGACCCAGTACTTC.

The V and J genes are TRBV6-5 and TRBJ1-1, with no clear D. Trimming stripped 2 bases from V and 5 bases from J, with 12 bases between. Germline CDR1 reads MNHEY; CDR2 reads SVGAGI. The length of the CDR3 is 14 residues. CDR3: CASSYHRAETEAFF. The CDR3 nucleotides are TGTGCCAGCAGTTACCATAGGGCCGAGACTGAAGCTTTCTTT.

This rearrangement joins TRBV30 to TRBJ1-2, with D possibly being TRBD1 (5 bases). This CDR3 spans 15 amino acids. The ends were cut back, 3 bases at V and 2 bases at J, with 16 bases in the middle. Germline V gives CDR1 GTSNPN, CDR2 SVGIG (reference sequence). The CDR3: CAWSRGQTPNYGYTF. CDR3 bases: TGTGCCTGGAGCCGCGGACAAACCCCGAACTATGGCTACACCTTC. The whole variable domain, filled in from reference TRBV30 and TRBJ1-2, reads SQTIHQWPATLVQPVGSPLSLECTVEGTSNPNLYWYRQAAGRGLQLLFYSVGIGQISSEVPQNLSASRPQDRQFILSSKKLLLSDSGFYLCAWSRGQTPNYGYTFGSGTRLTVV.

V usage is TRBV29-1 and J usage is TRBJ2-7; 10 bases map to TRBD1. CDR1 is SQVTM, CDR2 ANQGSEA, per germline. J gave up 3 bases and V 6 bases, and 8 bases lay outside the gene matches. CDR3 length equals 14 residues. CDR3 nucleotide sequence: TGCAGCGTCTTGGGTGGGGACAGGGGCTACGAGCAGTACTTC. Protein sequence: CSVLGGDRGYEQYF.

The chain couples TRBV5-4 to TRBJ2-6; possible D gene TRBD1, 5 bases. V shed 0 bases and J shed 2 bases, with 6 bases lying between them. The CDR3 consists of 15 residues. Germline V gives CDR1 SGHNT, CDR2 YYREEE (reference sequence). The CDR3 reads CASSLAGTGANVLTF. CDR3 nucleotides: TGTGCCAGCAGCTTGGCAGGGACTGGGGCCAACGTCCTGACTTTC.

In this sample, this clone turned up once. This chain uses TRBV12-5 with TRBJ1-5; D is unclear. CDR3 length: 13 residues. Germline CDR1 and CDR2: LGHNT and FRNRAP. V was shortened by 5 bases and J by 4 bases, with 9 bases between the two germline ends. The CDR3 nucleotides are TGTGCTAGTGGTCTGGGCCCGAATCAGCCCCAGCATTTT. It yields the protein CASGLGPNQPQHF.

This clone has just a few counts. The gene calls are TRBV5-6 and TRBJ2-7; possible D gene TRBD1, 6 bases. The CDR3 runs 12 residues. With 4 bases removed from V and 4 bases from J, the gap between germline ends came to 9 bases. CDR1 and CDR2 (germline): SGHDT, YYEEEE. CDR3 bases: TGTGCCAGCAGCCCGGGACATTACGAGCAGTACTTC. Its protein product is CASSPGHYEQYF. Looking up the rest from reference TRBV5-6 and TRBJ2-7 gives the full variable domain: DAGVTQSPTHLIKTRGQQVTLRCSPKSGHDTVSWYQQALGQGPQFIFQYYEEEERQRGNFPDRFSGHQFPNYSSELNVNALLLGDSALYLCASSPGHYEQYFGPGTRLTVT.

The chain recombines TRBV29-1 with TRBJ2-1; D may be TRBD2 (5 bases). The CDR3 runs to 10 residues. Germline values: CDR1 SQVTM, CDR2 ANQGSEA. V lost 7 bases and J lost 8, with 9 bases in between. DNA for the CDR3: TGCAGCGCCTGGGGAGATGAGCAGTTCTTC. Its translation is CSAWGDEQFF.

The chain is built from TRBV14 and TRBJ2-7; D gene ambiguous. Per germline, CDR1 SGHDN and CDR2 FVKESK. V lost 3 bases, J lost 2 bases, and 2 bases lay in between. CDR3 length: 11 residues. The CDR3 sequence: CASSHTYEQYF. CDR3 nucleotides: TGTGCCAGCAGCCACACCTACGAGCAGTACTTC.

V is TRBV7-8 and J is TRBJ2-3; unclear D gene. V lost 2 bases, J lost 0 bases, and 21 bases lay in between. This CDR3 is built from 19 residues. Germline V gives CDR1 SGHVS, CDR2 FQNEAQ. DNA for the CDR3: TGTGCCAGCAGCTTAACCCTCCGAGGCTTACCTACTAGCACAGATACGCAGTATTTT. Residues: CASSLTLRGLPTSTDTQYF.

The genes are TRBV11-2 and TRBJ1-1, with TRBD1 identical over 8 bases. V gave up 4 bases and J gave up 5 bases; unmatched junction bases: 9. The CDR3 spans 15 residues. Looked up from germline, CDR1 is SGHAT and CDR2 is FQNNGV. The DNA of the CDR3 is TGTGCCAGCAGCTACCGGACAGGGTCGGGGACTGAAGCTTTCTTT. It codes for CASSYRTGSGTEAFF.

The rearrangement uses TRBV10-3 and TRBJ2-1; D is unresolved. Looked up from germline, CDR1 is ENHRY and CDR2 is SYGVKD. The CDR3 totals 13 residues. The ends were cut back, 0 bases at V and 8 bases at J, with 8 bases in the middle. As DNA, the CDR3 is TGTGCCATCAGTGAGTCTGTCGCTGATGAGCAGTTCTTC. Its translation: CAISESVADEQFF.

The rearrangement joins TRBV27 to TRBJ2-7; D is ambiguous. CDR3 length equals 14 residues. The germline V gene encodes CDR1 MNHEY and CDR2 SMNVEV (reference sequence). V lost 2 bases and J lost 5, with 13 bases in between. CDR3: CASSLVPNFDEQYF. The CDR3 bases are TGTGCCAGCAGTTTAGTCCCAAACTTCGACGAGCAGTACTTC.

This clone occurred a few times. CDR3 DNA: TGTGCCAGCAGTTACTCCGGGACCGCTCCCCCAGAGACCCAGTACTTC. Translation gives CASSYSGTAPPETQYF. V usage is TRBV6-5 and J usage is TRBJ2-5; D might be TRBD1 or TRBD2, each matching 5 bases. Germline CDR1 MNHEY, CDR2 SVGAGI. V gave up 0 bases and J gave up 4 bases, with 15 bases separating them. The CDR3 sequence is 16 residues long.

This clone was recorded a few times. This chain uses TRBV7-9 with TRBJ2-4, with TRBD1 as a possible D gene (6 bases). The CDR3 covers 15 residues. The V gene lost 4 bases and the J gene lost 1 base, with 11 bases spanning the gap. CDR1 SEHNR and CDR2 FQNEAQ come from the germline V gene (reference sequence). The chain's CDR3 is CASSSTGQAKNIQYF. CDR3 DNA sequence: TGTGCCAGCAGCTCCACCGGACAGGCCAAAAACATTCAGTACTTC.

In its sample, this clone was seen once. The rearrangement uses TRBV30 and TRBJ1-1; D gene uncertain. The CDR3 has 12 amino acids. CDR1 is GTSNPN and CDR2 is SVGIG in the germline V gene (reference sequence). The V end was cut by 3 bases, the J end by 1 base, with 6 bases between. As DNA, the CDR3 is TGTGCCTGGAGAGGAGCGAACACTGAAGCTTTCTTT. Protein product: CAWRGANTEAFF.

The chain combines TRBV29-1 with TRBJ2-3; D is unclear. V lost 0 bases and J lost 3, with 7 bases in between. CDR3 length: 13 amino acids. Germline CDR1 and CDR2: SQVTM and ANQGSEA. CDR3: CSVEDPSTDTQYF. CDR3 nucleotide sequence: TGCAGCGTTGAAGATCCCTCTACAGATACGCAGTATTTT.

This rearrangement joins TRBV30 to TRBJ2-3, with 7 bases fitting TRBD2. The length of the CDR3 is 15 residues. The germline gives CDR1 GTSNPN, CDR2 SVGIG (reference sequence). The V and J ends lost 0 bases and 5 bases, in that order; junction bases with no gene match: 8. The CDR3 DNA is TGTGCCTGGAGTGTAGGAACTAGCGCCCTAGATACGCAGTATTTT. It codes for CAWSVGTSALDTQYF.

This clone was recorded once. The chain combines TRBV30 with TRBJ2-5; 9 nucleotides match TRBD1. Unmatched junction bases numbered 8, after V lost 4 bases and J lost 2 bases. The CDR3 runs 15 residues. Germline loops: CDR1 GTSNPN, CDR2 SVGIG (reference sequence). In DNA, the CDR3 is TGTGCCTGGACTGACAGGGGGACGAGACAAGAGACCCAGTACTTC. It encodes CAWTDRGTRQETQYF.

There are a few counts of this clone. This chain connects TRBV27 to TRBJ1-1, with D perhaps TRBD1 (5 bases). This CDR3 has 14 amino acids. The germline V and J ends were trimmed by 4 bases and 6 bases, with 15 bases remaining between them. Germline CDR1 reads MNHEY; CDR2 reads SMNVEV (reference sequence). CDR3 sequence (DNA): TGTGCCAGCAGTTACATAGGGGATTTCGCTGAAGCTTTCTTT. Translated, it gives CASSYIGDFAEAFF.

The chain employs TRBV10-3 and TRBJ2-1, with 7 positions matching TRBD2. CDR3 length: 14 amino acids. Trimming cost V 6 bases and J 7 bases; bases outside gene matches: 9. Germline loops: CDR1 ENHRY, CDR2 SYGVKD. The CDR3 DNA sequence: TGTGCCATCAGCGGACTAGAGATTGGTAATGAGCAGTTCTTC. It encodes CAISGLEIGNEQFF.

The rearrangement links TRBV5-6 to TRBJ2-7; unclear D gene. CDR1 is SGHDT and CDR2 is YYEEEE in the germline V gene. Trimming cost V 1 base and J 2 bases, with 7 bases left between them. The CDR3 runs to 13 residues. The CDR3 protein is CASSLSPTYEQYF. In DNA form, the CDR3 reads TGTGCCAGCAGCTTGTCCCCCACCTACGAGCAGTACTTC.

The CDR3 DNA follows: TGTGCCAGCAGCTTGGGTTCTGGGGTCAATGAGCAGTTCTTC. As protein: CASSLGSGVNEQFF. V gene TRBV5-6 combines with J gene TRBJ2-1; D remains ambiguous. The germline V gene encodes CDR1 SGHDT and CDR2 YYEEEE. The CDR3 loop spans 14 amino acids. Trimming cost V 0 bases and J 6 bases, with 10 bases left between them.

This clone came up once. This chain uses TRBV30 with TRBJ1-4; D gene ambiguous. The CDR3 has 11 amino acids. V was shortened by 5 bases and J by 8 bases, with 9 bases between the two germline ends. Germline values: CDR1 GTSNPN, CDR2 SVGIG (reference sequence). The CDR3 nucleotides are TGTGCCTGGTCGAGCGGGGAAAAACTGTTTTTT. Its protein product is CAWSSGEKLFF.

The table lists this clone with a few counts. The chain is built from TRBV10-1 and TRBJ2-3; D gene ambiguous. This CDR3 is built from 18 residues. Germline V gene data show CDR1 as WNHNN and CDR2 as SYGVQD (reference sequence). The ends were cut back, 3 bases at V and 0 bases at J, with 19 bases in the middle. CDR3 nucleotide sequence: TGCGCCAGCAGTGACCAACCCGACTGGGCCTCTAGCACAGATACGCAGTATTTT. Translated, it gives CASSDQPDWASSTDTQYF.